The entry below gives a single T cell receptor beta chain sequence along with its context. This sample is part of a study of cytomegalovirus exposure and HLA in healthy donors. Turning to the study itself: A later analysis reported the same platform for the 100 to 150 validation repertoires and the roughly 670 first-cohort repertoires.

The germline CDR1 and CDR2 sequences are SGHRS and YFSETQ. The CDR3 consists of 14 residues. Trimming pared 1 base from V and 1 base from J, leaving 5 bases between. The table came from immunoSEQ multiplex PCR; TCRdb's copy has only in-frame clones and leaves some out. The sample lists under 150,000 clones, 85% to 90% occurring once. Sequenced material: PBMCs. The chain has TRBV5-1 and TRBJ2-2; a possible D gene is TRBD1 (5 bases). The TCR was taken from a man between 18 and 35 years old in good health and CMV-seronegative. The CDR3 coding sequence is TGCGCCAGCAGCTTGACAGGGAACACCGGGGAGCTGTTTTTT. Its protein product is CASSLTGNTGELFF.